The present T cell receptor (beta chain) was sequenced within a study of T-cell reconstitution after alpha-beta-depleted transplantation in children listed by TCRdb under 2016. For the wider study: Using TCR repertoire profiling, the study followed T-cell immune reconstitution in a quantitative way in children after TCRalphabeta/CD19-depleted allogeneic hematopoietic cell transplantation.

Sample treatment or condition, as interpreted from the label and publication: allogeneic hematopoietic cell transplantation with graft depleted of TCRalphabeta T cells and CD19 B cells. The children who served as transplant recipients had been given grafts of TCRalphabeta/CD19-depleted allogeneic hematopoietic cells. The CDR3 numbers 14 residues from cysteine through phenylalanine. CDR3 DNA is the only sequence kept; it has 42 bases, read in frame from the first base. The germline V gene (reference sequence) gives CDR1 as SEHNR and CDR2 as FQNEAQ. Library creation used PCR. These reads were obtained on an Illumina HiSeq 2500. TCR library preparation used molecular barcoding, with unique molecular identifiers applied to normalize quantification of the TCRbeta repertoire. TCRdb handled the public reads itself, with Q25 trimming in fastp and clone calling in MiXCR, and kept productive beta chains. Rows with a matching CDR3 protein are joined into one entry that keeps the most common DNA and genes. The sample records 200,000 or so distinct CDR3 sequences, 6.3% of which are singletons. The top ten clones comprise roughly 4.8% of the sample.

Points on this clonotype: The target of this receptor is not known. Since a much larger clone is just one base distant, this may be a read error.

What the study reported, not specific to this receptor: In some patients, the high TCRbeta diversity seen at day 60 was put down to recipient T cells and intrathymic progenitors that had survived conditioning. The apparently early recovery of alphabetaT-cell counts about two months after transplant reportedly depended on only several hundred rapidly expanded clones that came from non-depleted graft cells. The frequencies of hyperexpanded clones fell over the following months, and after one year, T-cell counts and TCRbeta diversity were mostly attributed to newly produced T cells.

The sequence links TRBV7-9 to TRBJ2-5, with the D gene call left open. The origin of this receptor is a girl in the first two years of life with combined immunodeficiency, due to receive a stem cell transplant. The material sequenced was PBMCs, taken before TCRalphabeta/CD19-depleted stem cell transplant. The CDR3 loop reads CASSHLMLQETRYF. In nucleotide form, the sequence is TGTGCCAGCAGCCACCTAATGCTCCAAGAGACCCGGTACTTC.